This T cell receptor beta chain was identified during a study of blood T cell repertoires in COVID-19. Trimming left V 7 bases short and J 4 bases short, with 19 bases between. Germline V CDR1 and CDR2: SQVTM, ANQGSEA. The CDR3 is 14 residues long. Sequencing was performed with immunoSEQ multiplex PCR; in TCRdb, only in-frame clones are kept and a portion is missing. The sample consists of some 110,000 clones, around 86% of them appearing once. The chain combines TRBV29-1 with TRBJ1-1; TRBD1 is a possible D gene (5 bases). The receptor's source is a man in his 70s with acute or convalescent COVID-19. The sample consisted of peripheral blood. This chain's CDR3 is CSARPGGGSTEAFF. The CDR3 nucleotides read TGCAGCGCCCGACCTGGGGGGGGGTCCACTGAAGCTTTCTTT.